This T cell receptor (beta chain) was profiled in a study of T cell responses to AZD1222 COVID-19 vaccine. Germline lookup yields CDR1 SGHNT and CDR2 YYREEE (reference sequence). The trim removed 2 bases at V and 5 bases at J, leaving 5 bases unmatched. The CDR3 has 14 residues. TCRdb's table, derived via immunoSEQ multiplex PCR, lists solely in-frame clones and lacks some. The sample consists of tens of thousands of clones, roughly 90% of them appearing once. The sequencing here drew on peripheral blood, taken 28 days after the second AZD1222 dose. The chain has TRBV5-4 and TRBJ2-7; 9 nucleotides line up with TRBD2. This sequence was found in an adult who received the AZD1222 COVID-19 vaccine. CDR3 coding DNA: TGTGCCAGCAGCTTAGCGGGAGGTCTCGACGAGCAGTACTTC. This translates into CASSLAGGLDEQYF.